The 9 T cell receptor beta chains below all came from one sample that was sequenced in a study of T-cell memory formation after mild COVID-19. TCRdb passed the 5' RACE reads through MiXCR, listing each CDR3 protein once. The sample has a few hundred thousand distinct CDR3 sequences, roughly 17% seen once. The specimen was PBMCs or a T cell subset sorted from them (not recorded which). These receptors were taken from a man aged 18 to 29 who had mild COVID-19 (a few samples of this study predate the infection). Cell type and time point are not known.

The chain is built from TRBV29-1 and TRBJ2-5, with TRBD2 matching over 11 bases. The CDR3 covers 14 residues. The ends lost 2 bases at V and 4 bases at J; junction bases unmatched: 3. Germline CDR1 reads SQVTM; CDR2 reads ANQGSEA. CDR3 sequence (DNA): TGCAGCGTTGAACTAGCGGGGGGACTAGAGACCCAGTACTTC. The encoded protein is CSVELAGGLETQYF.

This clonotype showed up just once. The rearrangement links TRBV5-1 to TRBJ1-1, with 9 bases matching TRBD1. Germline V gene data show CDR1 as SGHRS and CDR2 as YFSETQ. The CDR3 spans 14 residues. V dropped 4 bases and J dropped 11; count of bases not matched to a gene: 12. The CDR3 region is CASSVGDRAFSAFF. DNA of the CDR3: TGCGCCAGCAGCGTGGGGGACAGGGCCTTTTCGGCTTTCTTT.

This chain joins TRBV20-1 and TRBJ2-1; 9 bases align to TRBD1. The trim removed 2 bases at V and 5 bases at J, leaving 7 bases unmatched. CDR1 and CDR2 (germline): DFQATT, SNEGSKA (reference sequence). The CDR3 covers 15 residues. DNA for the CDR3: TGCAGTGCTAGACCTCCGGGACAGGGCCACAATGAGCAGTTCTTC. Protein sequence: CSARPPGQGHNEQFF.

The chain is built from TRBV4-3 and TRBJ2-2; weak D call: TRBD2 (6 bases). V shed 1 base and J shed 9 bases, with 15 bases lying between them. Germline values: CDR1 LGHNA, CDR2 YSLEER. This CDR3 has 15 residues. The CDR3 loop reads CASSQGGSGSRELFF. DNA of the CDR3: TGCGCCAGCAGCCAAGGCGGTAGCGGTTCCAGGGAGCTGTTTTTT.

This clonotype has at least ten counts. This chain joins TRBV11-2 and TRBJ2-5; no firm D call. The V and J ends lost 4 bases and 2 bases respectively, with 11 bases between them. The length of the CDR3 is 14 residues. Germline CDR1 is SGHAT and CDR2 is FQNNGV. CDR3 in DNA: TGTGCCAGCAGCTCGATGACGGATCAAGAGACCCAGTACTTC. It encodes CASSSMTDQETQYF.

At least ten counts were recorded for this clonotype. The chain joins TRBV7-3 to TRBJ2-1, with D possibly TRBD1 on 5 matching bases. Germline V gene lookup returns CDR1 SGHTA and CDR2 FQGTGA. V was trimmed by 1 base and J by 3 bases, leaving 10 bases between them. The CDR3 loop spans 15 amino acids. The chain's CDR3 is CASSLNSGLYNEQFF. CDR3 bases: TGTGCCAGCAGCTTAAACTCAGGGCTCTACAATGAGCAGTTCTTC.

V usage is TRBV6-2 or TRBV6-3 and J usage is TRBJ1-2; D call uncertain. Germline assignment: CDR1 MNHEY and CDR2 SVGEGT. The V end lost 6 bases, the J end lost 5 bases, and 19 bases lay between the germline ends. The CDR3 length is 15 residues. The CDR3 region has the DNA TGTGCCAGCAGCTCACCGCAGCGGCTTGGATATGGCTACACCTTC. Translation: CASSSPQRLGYGYTF.

The chain has TRBV12-3 or TRBV12-4 and TRBJ1-5, with no clear D. The V and J ends lost 5 bases and 6 bases respectively, with 14 bases between them. The length of the CDR3 is 14 residues. The CDR3 sequence: CASSRAAPAQPQHF. The DNA of the CDR3 is TGTGCCAGCAGTCGCGCAGCGCCCGCTCAGCCCCAGCATTTT.

The chain couples TRBV11-2 to TRBJ2-3; a possible D gene is TRBD2 (6 bases). The CDR3 spans 15 residues. The germline gives CDR1 SGHAT, CDR2 FQNNGV. V dropped 3 bases and J dropped 7 bases, with 17 bases sitting between them. The CDR3 coding sequence is TGTGCCAGCAGCTTTCACACGGGAGTTAGATATACGCAGTATTTT. Encoded protein: CASSFHTGVRYTQYF.